These T cell receptor beta chains were read from a single sample in a study of OX40 agonist ivuxolimab in advanced cancers. Clones were sequenced by immunoSEQ multiplex PCR, and TCRdb holds only the in-frame ones, with some missing. The sample yields 45,000 to 55,000 clones, 85% to 95% seen once. Sequenced here: CD4+ or CD8+ T cells sorted from blood, sampled in a trial of the OX40 agonist ivuxolimab. These receptors originate from an adult with an advanced solid tumor such as melanoma, head and neck, liver or kidney cancer. CDR3s include the opening cysteine and the closing phenylalanine or tryptophan. A D gene is named only where the DNA matches it firmly. The size field is filled for only some rows; it gives once, few, many or a size class.

TRBJ1-2	once	.	TRBV25-1	TGTGCCAGCAGTGACCCAGGGAGGGTGGACGGCTACACCTTC	CASSDPGRVDGYTF
TRBJ2-3	.	.	TRBV10-2	TGCGCCAGCAGCAAGGACAGTTCAAGTTCTGATACGCAGTATTTT	CASSKDSSSSDTQYF
TRBJ2-1	.	.	TRBV6-6	TGTGCCAGCAGGGGGGCTGAGCAGTTCTTC	CASRGAEQFF
TRBJ2-5	.	.	TRBV7-6	TGTGCCAGCAGCTTCGGAGGGTGGGAGACCCAGTACTTC	CASSFGGWETQYF
TRBJ2-7	.	.	TRBV25-1	TGTGCCAGCAGTGAATATGAACTAAGGGGCGAGCAGTACTTC	CASSEYELRGEQYF
TRBJ2-1	.	TRBD2	TRBV9	TGTGCCAGCAGCGTAGGGCTAGCGGGAGGCTACTCCTACAATGAGCAGTTCTTC	CASSVGLAGGYSYNEQFF
TRBJ1-1	.	TRBD1	TRBV4-3	TGCGCCAGCAGCCAGGAGGACAGGAGAGGGACTGAAGCTTTCTTT	CASSQEDRRGTEAFF
TRBJ2-7	.	.	TRBV5-4	TGTGCCAGCAGCTTTTGGGGGCTCACCTACGAGCAGTACTTC	CASSFWGLTYEQYF
TRBJ2-7	.	.	TRBV6-5	TGTGCCAGCGGCCTGGGGGGATCCTACGAGCAGTACTTC	CASGLGGSYEQYF
TRBJ2-7	.	TRBD2	TRBV28	TGTGCCACCGAGTTTGGAAGCGGGAGCTCCTACGAGCAGTACTTC	CATEFGSGSSYEQYF
TRBJ2-2	.	.	TRBV6-6	TGTGCCAGCAGTTACACGGCCGGGGATTCCGGGGAGCTGTTTTTT	CASSYTAGDSGELFF
TRBJ2-2	once	TRBD2	TRBV19	TGTGCCAGTAGTATCGGGACTACAGACGGGGAGCTGTTTTTT	CASSIGTTDGELFF
TRBJ2-5	.	.	TRBV5-1	TGCGCCAGCAGCCAAATTGAAGAGACCCAGTACTTC	CASSQIEETQYF
TRBJ2-5	.	.	TRBV11-2	TGTGCCAGCAGCTCTACAGGGCTCGAGACCCAGTACTTC	CASSSTGLETQYF
TRBJ2-1	.	TRBD2	TRBV9	TGTGCCAGCAGCGCTAGCGGGAGCCCCCTAAATGAGCAGTTCTTC	CASSASGSPLNEQFF
TRBJ2-7	.	.	TRBV7-6	TGTGCCAGCAGCTCCGGACTACTGTCCGAGCAGTACTTC	CASSSGLLSEQYF
TRBJ2-7	.	.	TRBV4-2	TGTGCCAGCAGACCCACCTTTGGGGCCGATGGGTACGAGCAGTACTTC	CASRPTFGADGYEQYF
TRBJ2-7	.	TRBD1	TRBV9	TGTGCCAGCAGCGTATCAGCGGGACAGGGGCCCTACGAGCAGTACTTC	CASSVSAGQGPYEQYF
TRBJ1-5	.	TRBD1	TRBV27	TGTGCCAGCAGTAGACAGGGGGCCTTTCAGCCCCAGCATTTT	CASSRQGAFQPQHF
TRBJ2-1	.	.	TRBV7-6	TGTGCCAGCAGCTTAGCCTCAGGCTACCATGAGCAGTTCTTC	CASSLASGYHEQFF
TRBJ1-1	.	.	TRBV19	TGTGCCAGTCATTTCCCGAACACTGAAGCTTTCTTT	CASHFPNTEAFF
TRBJ1-2	.	.	TRBV14	TGTGCCAGCAGCCAAGTGGCAGGGGAGGGAACCGATGGCTACACCTTC	CASSQVAGEGTDGYTF
TRBJ2-7	.	TRBD1	TRBV19	TGTGCCAGTAGTTCAGGGGGGACAGGCTCCTACGAGCAGTACTTC	CASSSGGTGSYEQYF
TRBJ1-1	.	.	TRBV4-3	TGCGCCAGCAGCCAAGATCTTGTCACTGAAGCTTTCTTT	CASSQDLVTEAFF
TRBJ2-5	.	TRBD2	TRBV25-1	TGTGCCAGCAGTGAATTGGGACTAGCAGATGAGGAGACCCAGTACTTC	CASSELGLADEETQYF
TRBJ2-3	.	TRBD1	TRBV6-6	TGTGCCAGTAGCTACCGGGCAGGGGGAAGGACAGATACGCAGTATTTT	CASSYRAGGRTDTQYF
TRBJ2-1	.	.	TRBV7-8	TGTGCCAGCAGCTTAGGGGCAGGGGCACGAGAGCAGTTCTTC	CASSLGAGAREQFF
TRBJ2-2	once	.	TRBV11-3	TGTGCCAGCAGCTTACCGGGGCACGGGGAGCTGTTTTTT	CASSLPGHGELFF
TRBJ1-5	.	.	TRBV28	TGTGCCAGCAGCTACCGGACAGTCCTACTGGCCCAGCATTTT	CASSYRTVLLAQHF
TRBJ2-7	.	.	TRBV28	TGTGCCAGCAGTTACCGGGACTTTCCCTACGAGCAGTACTTC	CASSYRDFPYEQYF
TRBJ2-1	.	.	TRBV13	TGTGCCAGCAGCTTAGAAGTTGGGCAGGGAGCCTACAATGAGCAGTTCTTC	CASSLEVGQGAYNEQFF
TRBJ1-1	once	.	TRBV19	TGTGCCAGTACGGCAGCCCCCCTACTGGAAGCTTTCTTT	CASTAAPLLEAFF
TRBJ2-1	.	TRBD2	TRBV19	TGTGCCAGTAGTATAATGACTAGCGGATACAATGAGCAGTTCTTC	CASSIMTSGYNEQFF
TRBJ2-2	.	TRBD2	TRBV9	TGTGCCAGCAGCGTAGGGACTAGCGGTACCGGGGAGCTGTTTTTT	CASSVGTSGTGELFF
TRBJ1-4	few	TRBD1	TRBV6-6	TGTGCCAGCAGTTACTTCGCAGGGGGCGATGAAAAACTGTTTTTT	CASSYFAGGDEKLFF
TRBJ2-7	.	TRBD2	TRBV5-4	TGTGCCAGCAGCTTGGGGGGACTAGCACGTACCTACGAGCAGTACTTC	CASSLGGLARTYEQYF
TRBJ2-1	.	TRBD2	TRBV4-1	TGCGCCAGCAGCCGGGGACTAGCGGGACGAGATGAGCAGTTCTTC	CASSRGLAGRDEQFF
TRBJ2-7	.	TRBD2	TRBV11-3	TGTGCCAGCAGCATCTACCCGGGACTAGGTCCCTACGAGCAGTACTTC	CASSIYPGLGPYEQYF
TRBJ2-7	once	.	TRBV7-6	TGTGCCAGCAGCTCGGGGACCTACTACGAGCAGTACTTC	CASSSGTYYEQYF
TRBJ1-1	.	.	TRBV15	TGTGCCGCCGGGGAAATGAACACTGAAGCTTTCTTT	CAAGEMNTEAFF
TRBJ2-7	.	.	TRBV6-5	TGTGCCAGCAGTTACTCGATCAATCTGGGGGAGCAGTACTTC	CASSYSINLGEQYF
TRBJ2-5	.	TRBD2	TRBV10-3	TGTGCCATCAGTGCGGAAGCGGGAGTGTTGGGGGAGACCCAGTACTTC	CAISAEAGVLGETQYF
TRBJ2-3	.	.	TRBV9	TGTGCCAGCAGCACCCCAGGTCCCGGGGAAGCGGATACGCAGTATTTT	CASSTPGPGEADTQYF
TRBJ2-7	.	.	TRBV2	TGTGCCAGCAGTGAAGGCCAGACATGGGAAATCGAGCAGTACTTC	CASSEGQTWEIEQYF
TRBJ2-7	.	.	TRBV7-8	TGTGCCAGCAGCCTCTCCTACGAGCAGTACTTC	CASSLSYEQYF